This is a list of T cell receptor beta chains from one sample in a study of cytomegalovirus exposure and HLA in healthy donors. The table came from immunoSEQ multiplex PCR; TCRdb's copy has only in-frame clones and leaves some out. The sample shows approximately 200,000 clones, about 86% of them seen only once. Input material: PBMCs. These receptors originate from a woman under 30 in good health and CMV-seronegative. Each CDR3 is given with its conserved first and last residue. D genes are given only for firm matches. Clone size appears in some rows only: once, few, many, or a class for an expanded clone.

v_call: TRBV27; d_call: TRBD1; cdr3_length: 15; clone_size: NA; j_call: TRBJ2-2; cdr3_nt: TGTGCCACCAGATCGACAGGGTACTACACCGGGGAGCTGTTTTTT; cdr3_aa: CATRSTGYYTGELFF
v_call: TRBV4-1; d_call: NA; cdr3_length: 15; clone_size: NA; j_call: TRBJ1-3; cdr3_nt: TGCGCCAGCAGCCAAGACAGGCTCCCTGGAAACACCATATATTTT; cdr3_aa: CASSQDRLPGNTIYF
v_call: TRBV10-1; d_call: TRBD1; cdr3_length: 14; clone_size: NA; j_call: TRBJ1-2; cdr3_nt: TGCGCCAGCCCCCATCCCCGACAGGGGGATGGCTACACCTTC; cdr3_aa: CASPHPRQGDGYTF
v_call: TRBV12-5; d_call: TRBD1; cdr3_length: 15; clone_size: NA; j_call: TRBJ1-2; cdr3_nt: TGTGCCCTCTCCGACAGGGGGGGCGTTAACTATGGCTACACCTTC; cdr3_aa: CALSDRGGVNYGYTF
v_call: TRBV27; d_call: TRBD2; cdr3_length: 16; clone_size: NA; j_call: TRBJ2-3; cdr3_nt: TGTGCCAGCAGCGCCGTACTCGGGGGGGACACAGATACGCAGTATTTT; cdr3_aa: CASSAVLGGDTDTQYF
v_call: TRBV6-1; d_call: TRBD1; cdr3_length: 14; clone_size: NA; j_call: TRBJ1-4; cdr3_nt: TGTGCCAGCAGTGAGACAGGGGGATTGGAAAAACTGTTTTTT; cdr3_aa: CASSETGGLEKLFF
v_call: TRBV5-1; d_call: NA; cdr3_length: 15; clone_size: once; j_call: TRBJ1-4; cdr3_nt: TGCGCCAGCAGCTTGCAACAGGGCAGTAATGAAAAACTGTTTTTT; cdr3_aa: CASSLQQGSNEKLFF
v_call: TRBV4-1; d_call: NA; cdr3_length: 14; clone_size: NA; j_call: TRBJ1-1; cdr3_nt: TGCGCCAGCAGCCAAGCTACCCTGAACACTGAAGCTTTCTTT; cdr3_aa: CASSQATLNTEAFF
v_call: TRBV6-1; d_call: NA; cdr3_length: 16; clone_size: few; j_call: TRBJ2-4; cdr3_nt: TGTGCCAGCAGTGACCCGGGTTTCGAGGCCAAAAACATTCAGTACTTC; cdr3_aa: CASSDPGFEAKNIQYF
v_call: TRBV15; d_call: TRBD2; cdr3_length: 15; clone_size: NA; j_call: TRBJ2-5; cdr3_nt: TGTGCCACCAGCAGACAGGGAGCGGGAGGAGAGACCCAGTACTTC; cdr3_aa: CATSRQGAGGETQYF
v_call: TRBV11-2; d_call: TRBD2; cdr3_length: 16; clone_size: NA; j_call: TRBJ2-3; cdr3_nt: TGTGCCAGCAGCTCACTCACTAGCGGGAGCACAGATACGCAGTATTTT; cdr3_aa: CASSSLTSGSTDTQYF
v_call: TRBV11-2; d_call: TRBD1; cdr3_length: 17; clone_size: few; j_call: TRBJ1-3; cdr3_nt: TGTGCCAGCAGCTTAGGGGACAGGGTTGTTGCGCTCAACACCATATATTTT; cdr3_aa: CASSLGDRVVALNTIYF
v_call: TRBV5-1; d_call: TRBD1; cdr3_length: 13; clone_size: NA; j_call: TRBJ2-7; cdr3_nt: TGCGCCAGCAGCAGGACAGGCCCCTACGAGCAGTACTTC; cdr3_aa: CASSRTGPYEQYF
v_call: TRBV5-1; d_call: TRBD1; cdr3_length: 15; clone_size: NA; j_call: TRBJ2-1; cdr3_nt: TGCGCCAGCAAACCCGGGACAGGGGGATTCAATGAGCAGTTCTTC; cdr3_aa: CASKPGTGGFNEQFF
v_call: TRBV28; d_call: NA; cdr3_length: 13; clone_size: few; j_call: TRBJ2-7; cdr3_nt: TGTGCCAGCAGTCCCCCTCCCCTCTACGAGCAGTACTTC; cdr3_aa: CASSPPPLYEQYF
v_call: TRBV5-1; d_call: NA; cdr3_length: 14; clone_size: once; j_call: TRBJ1-4; cdr3_nt: TGCGCCAGCAGTCCAGGGCTCCAACGGGAAAAACTGTTTTTT; cdr3_aa: CASSPGLQREKLFF
v_call: TRBV28; d_call: TRBD2; cdr3_length: 17; clone_size: NA; j_call: TRBJ2-7; cdr3_nt: TGTGCCAGCAGTTTATTCTCGCGCGGGAGGTTGCACTACGAGCAGTACTTC; cdr3_aa: CASSLFSRGRLHYEQYF
v_call: TRBV27; d_call: TRBD1; cdr3_length: 12; clone_size: once; j_call: TRBJ2-5; cdr3_nt: TGTGCCAGCAGTCCTCGGACAGGTGCCCAGTACTTC; cdr3_aa: CASSPRTGAQYF
v_call: TRBV6-5; d_call: NA; cdr3_length: 13; clone_size: NA; j_call: TRBJ1-1; cdr3_nt: TGTGCCAGCAGGGCCAATTGGAACACTGAAGCTTTCTTT; cdr3_aa: CASRANWNTEAFF
v_call: TRBV9; d_call: TRBD1; cdr3_length: 15; clone_size: few; j_call: TRBJ2-7; cdr3_nt: TGTGCCAGCAGTCCCGGGACAGACAAATCCTACGAGCAGTACTTC; cdr3_aa: CASSPGTDKSYEQYF
v_call: TRBV6-5; d_call: NA; cdr3_length: 12; clone_size: NA; j_call: TRBJ2-5; cdr3_nt: TGTGCCAGCAGTCGACCGGGGGAGGCCCAGTACTTC; cdr3_aa: CASSRPGEAQYF
v_call: TRBV18; d_call: TRBD2; cdr3_length: 12; clone_size: NA; j_call: TRBJ2-1; cdr3_nt: TGTGCCAGCTCAGCGGGGGGGCCTGAGGAGTTCTTC; cdr3_aa: CASSAGGPEEFF
v_call: TRBV5-1; d_call: TRBD2; cdr3_length: 16; clone_size: NA; j_call: TRBJ2-7; cdr3_nt: TGCGCCAGCAGCCCCCAGACTAGCGGGGGTTCCTACGAGCAGTACTTC; cdr3_aa: CASSPQTSGGSYEQYF
v_call: TRBV28; d_call: TRBD2; cdr3_length: 13; clone_size: NA; j_call: TRBJ2-7; cdr3_nt: TGTGCCAGCAGTTTTCCCCTTGCTAGCGGGAGACACTTC; cdr3_aa: CASSFPLASGRHF
v_call: TRBV15; d_call: NA; cdr3_length: 15; clone_size: NA; j_call: TRBJ1-4; cdr3_nt: TGTGCCACCGGAAGACAGGACGGGGCTAATGAAAAACTGTTTTTT; cdr3_aa: CATGRQDGANEKLFF
v_call: TRBV13; d_call: TRBD2; cdr3_length: 19; clone_size: NA; j_call: TRBJ2-2; cdr3_nt: TGTGCCAGCAGCCCACGGACTAGCGGGAGTATTCGTCAGACCGGGGAGCTGTTTTTT; cdr3_aa: CASSPRTSGSIRQTGELFF
v_call: TRBV9; d_call: NA; cdr3_length: 14; clone_size: NA; j_call: TRBJ1-1; cdr3_nt: TGTGCCAGCAGCGTAGTTGCAGGGCCCACTGAAGCTTTCTTT; cdr3_aa: CASSVVAGPTEAFF
v_call: TRBV7-8; d_call: NA; cdr3_length: 14; clone_size: NA; j_call: TRBJ1-5; cdr3_nt: TGTGCCAGCAGCTTAGCGGTCCGAGGGCAGCCCCAGCATTTT; cdr3_aa: CASSLAVRGQPQHF
v_call: TRBV11-2; d_call: TRBD2; cdr3_length: 17; clone_size: few; j_call: TRBJ2-7; cdr3_nt: TGTGCCAGCAGCTTAAGAACAACGACTAGCGGGACGGACGAGCAGTACTTC; cdr3_aa: CASSLRTTTSGTDEQYF
v_call: TRBV4-1; d_call: TRBD2; cdr3_length: 15; clone_size: NA; j_call: TRBJ2-3; cdr3_nt: TGCGCCAGCAGCCGAGAACTAGCGGGAGGGGATACGCAGTATTTT; cdr3_aa: CASSRELAGGDTQYF
v_call: TRBV5-6; d_call: NA; cdr3_length: 13; clone_size: NA; j_call: TRBJ1-2; cdr3_nt: TGTGCCAGCAGTCTCCAAGGACTCTATGGCTACACCTTC; cdr3_aa: CASSLQGLYGYTF
v_call: TRBV19; d_call: TRBD1; cdr3_length: 13; clone_size: once; j_call: TRBJ2-7; cdr3_nt: TGTGCCAGTAGTCGGGACAGTACCTACGAGCAGTACTTC; cdr3_aa: CASSRDSTYEQYF
v_call: TRBV18; d_call: NA; cdr3_length: 17; clone_size: NA; j_call: TRBJ2-7; cdr3_nt: TGTGCCAGCTCACCCCCTTTAGGAGGGGCCTTCTCCTACGAGCAGTACTTC; cdr3_aa: CASSPPLGGAFSYEQYF
v_call: TRBV11-2; d_call: TRBD2; cdr3_length: 15; clone_size: NA; j_call: TRBJ2-5; cdr3_nt: TGTGCCAGCAGCACCCATAGCGGGATTCAAGAGACCCAGTACTTC; cdr3_aa: CASSTHSGIQETQYF
v_call: TRBV27; d_call: NA; cdr3_length: 14; clone_size: once; j_call: TRBJ1-5; cdr3_nt: TGTGCCAGCAGTTTGACGGGAATCAGGCAGCCCCAGCATTTT; cdr3_aa: CASSLTGIRQPQHF
v_call: TRBV27; d_call: NA; cdr3_length: 11; clone_size: NA; j_call: TRBJ2-3; cdr3_nt: TGTGCCAGCGTAAGCACAGATACGCAGTATTTT; cdr3_aa: CASVSTDTQYF
v_call: TRBV19; d_call: TRBD1; cdr3_length: 15; clone_size: few; j_call: TRBJ1-1; cdr3_nt: TGTGCCAGCCGTTTGAGACAGGGTGGGGGGACTGAAGCTTTCTTT; cdr3_aa: CASRLRQGGGTEAFF
v_call: TRBV19; d_call: TRBD1; cdr3_length: 17; clone_size: NA; j_call: TRBJ2-6; cdr3_nt: TGTGCCAGTAGTATCTGGCAGGGGGCCCCTGGGGCCAACGTCCTGACTTTC; cdr3_aa: CASSIWQGAPGANVLTF